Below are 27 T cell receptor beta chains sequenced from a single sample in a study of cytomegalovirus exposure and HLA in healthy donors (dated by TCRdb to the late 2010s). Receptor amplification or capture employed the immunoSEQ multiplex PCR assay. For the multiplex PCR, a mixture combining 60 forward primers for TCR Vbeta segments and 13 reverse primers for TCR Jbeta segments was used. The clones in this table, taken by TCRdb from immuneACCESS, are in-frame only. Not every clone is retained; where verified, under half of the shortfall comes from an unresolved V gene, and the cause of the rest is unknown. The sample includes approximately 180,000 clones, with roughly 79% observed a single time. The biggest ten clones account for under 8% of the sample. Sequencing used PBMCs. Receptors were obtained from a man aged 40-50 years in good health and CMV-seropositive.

The CDR3 reads CASSLFRGGQTHRTGELFF. CDR3 coding DNA: TGTGCCAGCAGCTTATTTAGGGGCGGACAGACCCATCGGACCGGGGAGCTGTTTTTT. The chain uses TRBV11-2 and TRBJ2-2, with TRBD1 as a possible D gene (6 bases). CDR1 is SGHAT and CDR2 is FQNNGV in the germline V gene. This CDR3 region has 19 residues. Between the trimmed V and J ends, which lost 2 bases and 5 bases, there was a span of 24 bases.

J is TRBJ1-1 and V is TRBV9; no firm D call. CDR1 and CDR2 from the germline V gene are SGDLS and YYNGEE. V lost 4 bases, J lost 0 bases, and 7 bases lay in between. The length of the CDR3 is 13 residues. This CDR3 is CASSTYLNTEAFF. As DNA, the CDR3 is TGTGCCAGCAGCACCTACTTGAACACTGAAGCTTTCTTT.

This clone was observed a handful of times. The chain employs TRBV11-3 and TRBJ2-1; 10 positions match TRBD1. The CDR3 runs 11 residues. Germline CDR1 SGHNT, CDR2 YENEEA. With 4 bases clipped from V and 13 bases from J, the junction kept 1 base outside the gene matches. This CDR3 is CASSWDRGQFF. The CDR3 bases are TGTGCCAGCAGCTGGGACAGGGGACAGTTCTTC. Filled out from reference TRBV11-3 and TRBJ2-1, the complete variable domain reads EAGVVQSPRYKIIEKKQPVAFWCNPISGHNTLYWYLQNLGQGPELLIRYENEEAVDDSQLPKDRFSAERLKGVDSTLKIQPAELGDSAVYLCASSWDRGQFFGPGTRLTVL.

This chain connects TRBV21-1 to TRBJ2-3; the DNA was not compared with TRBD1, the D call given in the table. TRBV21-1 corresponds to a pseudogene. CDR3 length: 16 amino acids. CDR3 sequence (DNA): TGTGCCAGCAGCAAAGGGGAGGACAGGGACACAGATACGCAGTATTTT. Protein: CASSKGEDRDTDTQYF.

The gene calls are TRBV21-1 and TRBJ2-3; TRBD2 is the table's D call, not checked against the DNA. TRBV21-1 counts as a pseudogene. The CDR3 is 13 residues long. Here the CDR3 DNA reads TGTGCCAGCAGCAAAGAATTGGAGGGGCCGGTCCTTTTT. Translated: CASSKELEGPVLF.

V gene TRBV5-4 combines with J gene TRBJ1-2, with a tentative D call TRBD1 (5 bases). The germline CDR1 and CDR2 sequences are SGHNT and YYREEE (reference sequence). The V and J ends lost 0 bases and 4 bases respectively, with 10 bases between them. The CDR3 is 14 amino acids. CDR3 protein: CASSLEQGSYGYTF. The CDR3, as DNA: TGTGCCAGCAGCTTGGAGCAGGGATCCTATGGCTACACCTTC.

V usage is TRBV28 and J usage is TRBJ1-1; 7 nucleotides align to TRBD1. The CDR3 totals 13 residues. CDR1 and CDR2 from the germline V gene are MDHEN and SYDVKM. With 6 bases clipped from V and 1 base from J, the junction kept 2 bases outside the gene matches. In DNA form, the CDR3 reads TGTGCCAGCAGCCGACAGGGGAACACTGAAGCTTTCTTT. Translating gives CASSRQGNTEAFF.

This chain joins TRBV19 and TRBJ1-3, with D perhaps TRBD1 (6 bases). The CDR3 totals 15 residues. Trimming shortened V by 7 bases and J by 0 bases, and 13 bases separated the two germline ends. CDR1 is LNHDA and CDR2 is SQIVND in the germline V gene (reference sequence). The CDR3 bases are TGTGCCAGTACCCAGGGGTCTCTCTCTGGAAACACCATATATTTT. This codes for CASTQGSLSGNTIYF.

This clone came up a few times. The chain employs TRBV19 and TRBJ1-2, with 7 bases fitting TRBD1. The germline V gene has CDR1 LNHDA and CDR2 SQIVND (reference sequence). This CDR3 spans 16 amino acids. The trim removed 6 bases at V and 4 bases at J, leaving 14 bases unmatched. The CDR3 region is CASRPVTGAPFYGYTF. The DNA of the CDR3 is TGTGCCAGTAGACCAGTTACAGGGGCTCCCTTCTATGGCTACACCTTC.

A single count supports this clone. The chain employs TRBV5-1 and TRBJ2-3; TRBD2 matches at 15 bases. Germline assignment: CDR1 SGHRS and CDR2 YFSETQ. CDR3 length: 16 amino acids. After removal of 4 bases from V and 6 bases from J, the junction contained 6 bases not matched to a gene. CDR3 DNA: TGCGCCAGCAGCCGGGGACTAGCGGGAGGTGGGGATACGCAGTATTTT. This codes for CASSRGLAGGGDTQYF.

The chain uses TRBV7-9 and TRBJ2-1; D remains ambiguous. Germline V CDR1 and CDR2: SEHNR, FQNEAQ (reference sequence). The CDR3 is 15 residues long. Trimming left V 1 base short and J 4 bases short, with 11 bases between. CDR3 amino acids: CASSLGFAQYNEQFF. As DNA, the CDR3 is TGTGCCAGCAGCTTAGGTTTCGCACAGTACAATGAGCAGTTCTTC. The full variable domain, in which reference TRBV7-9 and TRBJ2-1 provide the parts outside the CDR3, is DTGVSQNPRHKITKRGQNVTFRCDPISEHNRLYWYRQTLGQGPEFLTYFQNEAQLEKSRLLSDRFSAERPKGSFSTLEIQRTEQGDSAMYLCASSLGFAQYNEQFFGPGTRLTVL.

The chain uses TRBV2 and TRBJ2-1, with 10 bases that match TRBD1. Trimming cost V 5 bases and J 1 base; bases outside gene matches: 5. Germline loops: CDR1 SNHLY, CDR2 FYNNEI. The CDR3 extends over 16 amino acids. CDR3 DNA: TGTGCCAGCAGTCCGGACAGGGGGTATTCCTACAATGAGCAGTTCTTC. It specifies CASSPDRGYSYNEQFF.

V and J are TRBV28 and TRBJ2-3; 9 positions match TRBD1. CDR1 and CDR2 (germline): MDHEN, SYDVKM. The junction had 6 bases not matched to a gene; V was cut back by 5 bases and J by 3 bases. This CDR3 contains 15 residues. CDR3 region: CASSITGGVTDTQYF. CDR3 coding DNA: TGTGCCAGCAGTATTACAGGGGGCGTAACAGATACGCAGTATTTT.

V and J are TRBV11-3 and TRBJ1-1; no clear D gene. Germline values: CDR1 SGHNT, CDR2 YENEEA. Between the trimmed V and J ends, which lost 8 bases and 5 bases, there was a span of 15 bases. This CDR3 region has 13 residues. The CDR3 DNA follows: TGTGCCAGCGGCGCGGGGATGAGAACTGAAGCTTTCTTT. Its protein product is CASGAGMRTEAFF.

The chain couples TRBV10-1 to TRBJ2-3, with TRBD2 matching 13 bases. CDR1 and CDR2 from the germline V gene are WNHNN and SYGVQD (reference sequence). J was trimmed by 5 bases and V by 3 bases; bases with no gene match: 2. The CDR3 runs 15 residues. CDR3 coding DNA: TGCGCCAGCAGTGACGGACTAGCGGGAGTAGATACGCAGTATTTT. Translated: CASSDGLAGVDTQYF.

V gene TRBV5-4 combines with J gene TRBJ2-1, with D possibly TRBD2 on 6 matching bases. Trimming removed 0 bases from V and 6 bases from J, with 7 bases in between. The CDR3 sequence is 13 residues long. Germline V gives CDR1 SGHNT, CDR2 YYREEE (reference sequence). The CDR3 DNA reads TGTGCCAGCAGCTTGGCCGGGGGCAATGAGCAGTTCTTC. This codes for CASSLAGGNEQFF.

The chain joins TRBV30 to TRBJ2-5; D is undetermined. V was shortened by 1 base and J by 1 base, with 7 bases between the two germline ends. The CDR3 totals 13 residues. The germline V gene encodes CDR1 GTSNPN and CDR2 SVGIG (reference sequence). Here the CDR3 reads CAWSGHGQETQYF. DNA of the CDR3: TGTGCCTGGAGTGGACACGGCCAAGAGACCCAGTACTTC.

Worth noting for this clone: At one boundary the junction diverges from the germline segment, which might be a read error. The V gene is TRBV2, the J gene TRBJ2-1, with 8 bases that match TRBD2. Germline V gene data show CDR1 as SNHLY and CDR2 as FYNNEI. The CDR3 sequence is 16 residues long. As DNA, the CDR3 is TGTGCCAGCAGGGAAGATCGGTGGACTAGCCTCGATGAGCAGTTCTTC. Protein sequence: CASREDRWTSLDEQFF.

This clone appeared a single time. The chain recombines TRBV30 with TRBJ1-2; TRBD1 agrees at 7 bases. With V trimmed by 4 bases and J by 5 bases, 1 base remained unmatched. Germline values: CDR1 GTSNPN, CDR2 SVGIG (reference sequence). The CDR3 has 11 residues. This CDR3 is CAWTGGYGYTF. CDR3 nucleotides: TGTGCCTGGACAGGGGGATATGGCTACACCTTC.

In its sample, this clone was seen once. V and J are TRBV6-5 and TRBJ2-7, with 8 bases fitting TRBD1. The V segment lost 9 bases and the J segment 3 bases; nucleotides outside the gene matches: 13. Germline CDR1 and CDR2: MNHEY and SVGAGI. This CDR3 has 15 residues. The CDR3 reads CASMSWQGADYEQYF. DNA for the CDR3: TGTGCCAGTATGAGCTGGCAGGGGGCGGACTACGAGCAGTACTTC.

DNA of the CDR3: TGTGCCAGCAGCCCCGCGGGGTACTCTGGAAACACCATATATTTT. Its translation is CASSPAGYSGNTIYF. J is TRBJ1-3 and V is TRBV9; no firm D call. V was shortened by 4 bases and J by 0 bases, with 11 bases between the two germline ends. This CDR3 is 15 amino acids long. CDR1 and CDR2 from the germline V gene are SGDLS and YYNGEE.

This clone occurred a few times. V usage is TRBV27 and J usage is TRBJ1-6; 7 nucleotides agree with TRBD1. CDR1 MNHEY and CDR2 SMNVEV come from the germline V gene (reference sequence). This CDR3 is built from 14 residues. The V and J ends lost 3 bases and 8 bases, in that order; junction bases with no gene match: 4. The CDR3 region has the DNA TGTGCCAGCAGTTTGACAGGGATAGATTCACCCCTCCACTTT. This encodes CASSLTGIDSPLHF.

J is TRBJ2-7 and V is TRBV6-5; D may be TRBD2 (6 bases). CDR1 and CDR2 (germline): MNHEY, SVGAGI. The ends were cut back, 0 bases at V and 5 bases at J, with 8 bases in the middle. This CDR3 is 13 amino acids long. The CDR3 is CASSYSGLHEQYF. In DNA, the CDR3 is TGTGCCAGCAGTTACTCGGGACTGCACGAGCAGTACTTC.

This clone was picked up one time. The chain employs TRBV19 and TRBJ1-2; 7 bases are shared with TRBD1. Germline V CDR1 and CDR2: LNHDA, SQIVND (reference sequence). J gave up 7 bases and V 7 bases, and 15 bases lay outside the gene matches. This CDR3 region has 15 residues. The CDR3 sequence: CASNFPGQDLRGYTF. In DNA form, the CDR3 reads TGTGCCAGTAATTTCCCCGGACAGGATTTACGTGGCTACACCTTC.

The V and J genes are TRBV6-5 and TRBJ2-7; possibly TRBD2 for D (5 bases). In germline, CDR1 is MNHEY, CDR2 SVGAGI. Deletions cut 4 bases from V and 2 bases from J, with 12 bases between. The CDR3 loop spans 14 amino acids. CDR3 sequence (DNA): TGTGCCAGCAGTTTGACCGAGGGAACCTACGAGCAGTACTTC. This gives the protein CASSLTEGTYEQYF.

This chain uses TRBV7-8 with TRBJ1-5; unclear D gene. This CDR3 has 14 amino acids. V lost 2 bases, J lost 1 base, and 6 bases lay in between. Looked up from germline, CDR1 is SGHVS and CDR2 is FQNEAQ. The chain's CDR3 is CASSLLESNQPQHF. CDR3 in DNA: TGTGCCAGCAGCTTACTAGAAAGCAATCAGCCCCAGCATTTT.

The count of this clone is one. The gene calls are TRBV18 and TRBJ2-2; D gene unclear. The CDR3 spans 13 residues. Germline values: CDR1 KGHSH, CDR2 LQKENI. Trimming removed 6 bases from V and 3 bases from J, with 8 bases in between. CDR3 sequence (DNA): TGTGCCAGCTCTCACCTATACACCGGGGAGCTGTTTTTT. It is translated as CASSHLYTGELFF. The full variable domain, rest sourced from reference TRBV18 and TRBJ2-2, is NAGVMQNPRHLVRRRGQEARLRCSPMKGHSHVYWYRQLPEEGLKFMVYLQKENIIDESGMPKERFSAEFPKEGPSILRIQQVVRGDSAAYFCASSHLYTGELFFGEGSRLTVL.